Detailed here is one T cell receptor (beta chain). This sample was taken from a study of blood T cell repertoires in COVID-19. Overall study: Collection of acute and convalescent COVID-19 samples took place in the United States, Italy and Spain.

Assay used: immunoSEQ multiplex PCR; TCRdb lists only in-frame clones, some missing. This sample yields roughly 130,000 clones, of which almost 85% are seen a single time; around 13% belongs to the top ten. This CDR3 comprises 12 residues. Trimming shortened V by 0 bases and J by 8 bases, and 7 bases separated the two germline ends. The germline V gene encodes CDR1 MNHEY and CDR2 SVGAGI. The chain links TRBV6-5 to TRBJ1-1; TRBD1 is a possible D gene (5 bases). The sequenced material came from peripheral blood. This receptor was taken from a woman in her twenties or thirties who had recovered from COVID-19. CDR3 region: CASSYSGQEAFF. CDR3 sequence (DNA): TGTGCCAGCAGTTACTCCGGACAAGAAGCTTTCTTT.